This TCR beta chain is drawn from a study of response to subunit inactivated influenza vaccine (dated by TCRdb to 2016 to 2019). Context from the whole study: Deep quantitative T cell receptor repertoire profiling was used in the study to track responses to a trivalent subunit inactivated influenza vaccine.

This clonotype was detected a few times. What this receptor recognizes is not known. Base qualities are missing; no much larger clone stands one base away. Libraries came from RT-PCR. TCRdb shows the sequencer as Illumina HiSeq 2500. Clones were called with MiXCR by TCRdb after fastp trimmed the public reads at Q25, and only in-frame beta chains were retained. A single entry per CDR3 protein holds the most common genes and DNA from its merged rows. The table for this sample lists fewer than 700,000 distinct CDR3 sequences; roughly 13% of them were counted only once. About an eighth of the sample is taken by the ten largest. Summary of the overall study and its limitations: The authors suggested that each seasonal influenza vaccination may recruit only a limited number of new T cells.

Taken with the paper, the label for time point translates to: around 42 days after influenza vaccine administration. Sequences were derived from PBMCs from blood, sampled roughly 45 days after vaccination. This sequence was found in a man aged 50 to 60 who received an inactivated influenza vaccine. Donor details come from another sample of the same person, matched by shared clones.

The encoded CDR3 is CASSYSLWTREQYF. Read as DNA, the sequence is TGTGCCAGCAGTTACTCCCTTTGGACCCGCGAGCAGTACTTC. This chain is built from TRBV6-2 or TRBV6-3 and TRBJ2-7; the D gene assignment is ambiguous. CDR1 and CDR2 are drawn from the germline V gene: MNHEY, SVGEGT. Cut back by 0 bases and 6 bases, the V and J ends lie 12 bases apart. The CDR3 runs 14 residues from the cysteine to the phenylalanine. Here the CDR3 DNA is all that survives: 42 bases in frame from base 1.